Following are 4 T cell receptor beta chains from one sample sequenced in a study of shared T cell receptors in the human thymus. Assay used: immunoSEQ multiplex PCR; TCRdb lists only in-frame clones, some missing. The sample records more than 550,000 clones, approximately 85% being singletons. A further study also used this sample, focusing on human thymus T cells.

The sequencing input was thymocytes. The receptors were sampled from a girl under three years old with a congenital heart defect.

The chain has TRBV13 and TRBJ1-2, with 7 positions matching TRBD1. Germline V CDR1 and CDR2: PRHDT, FYEKMQ (reference sequence). This CDR3 has 12 amino acids. The trim removed 5 bases at V and 8 bases at J, leaving 5 bases unmatched. CDR3 protein: CASSPGRGGYTF. CDR3 coding DNA: TGTGCCAGCAGCCCCGGCAGGGGGGGCTACACCTTC.

The rearrangement joins TRBV7-2 to TRBJ2-1, with D possibly matching TRBD2 (5 bases). Germline assignment: CDR1 SGHTA and CDR2 FQGNSA. Between the trimmed V and J ends, which lost 5 bases and 2 bases, there was a span of 22 bases. This CDR3 has 18 residues. This chain's CDR3 is CASSRGPRGTDTYNEQFF. CDR3 DNA sequence: TGTGCCAGCAGCCGTGGTCCTCGGGGTACAGACACCTACAATGAGCAGTTCTTC.

The chain carries TRBV21-1 and TRBJ2-5; TRBD1, the table's D call, lacks a check against the DNA. TRBV21-1 is flagged as a pseudogene. CDR3 length equals 16 residues. In nucleotides, the CDR3 is TGTGCCAGCACCTTTTGGGACAGGAATTACCAAGAGACCCAGTACTTC. Protein product: CASTFWDRNYQETQYF.

The chain links TRBV4-3 to TRBJ1-2, with a tentative D call TRBD1 (6 bases). Germline V CDR1 and CDR2: LGHNA, YSLEER. The CDR3 sequence is 16 residues long. Trimming removed 0 bases from V and 6 bases from J, with 17 bases in between. CDR3 coding DNA: TGCGCCAGCAGCCAAGATGGGGCAGGGGATATGGATGGCTACACCTTC. Its translation: CASSQDGAGDMDGYTF.